This T cell receptor (beta chain) was found in a study of type 1 regulatory T cells. Study-level background: T-allo10 is a Tr1-enriched, alloantigen-specific CD4 T cell product made in vitro. Study-wide findings and caveats: Compared with non-type 1 regulatory T cells, type 1 regulatory T cells showed a more restricted TCR repertoire.

TCRdb fed the reads into MiXCR, producing one record per CDR3 protein. Among about 65,000 distinct CDR3 sequences, approximately 47% were seen once, and the ten largest hold less than 2.5%. This clonotype was seen only a few times. Its cognate antigen is unknown. The sequence came from a human donor in good health. Sequenced input: cultured non-Tr1 T cells, either the whole culture or a sorted T cell fraction (not recorded which).

The CDR3 protein is CASSQGGREETQYF. Here the CDR3 DNA reads TGCGCCAGCAGTCAGGGGGGCCGGGAGGAGACCCAGTACTTC. This chain connects TRBV5-1 to TRBJ2-5; D may be TRBD1 (7 bases). V gave up 5 bases and J gave up 5 bases, with 16 bases separating them. The CDR3 contains 14 residues. Germline CDR1 and CDR2: SGHRS and YFSETQ.